Following are 32 T cell receptor beta chains from one sample sequenced in a study of blood T cell repertoires in COVID-19. Measured with immunoSEQ multiplex PCR; TCRdb has only the in-frame clones, and not every one. This sample has 240,000 or so clones, with approximately 80% found just once. Sequenced sample: peripheral blood. The receptors originated from a woman of 80 years or more with acute or convalescent COVID-19.

This chain uses TRBV6-5 with TRBJ1-6, with D unclear. The CDR3 is 15 residues long. The ends were cut back, 4 bases at V and 10 bases at J, with 17 bases in the middle. CDR1 MNHEY and CDR2 SVGAGI come from the germline V gene. The CDR3 DNA follows: TGTGCCAGCAGTTCCGGGAGGCAAAAGGTATCACCCCTCCACTTT. This encodes CASSSGRQKVSPLHF.

This clone has only one observation. The chain links TRBV7-3 to TRBJ2-1; maybe TRBD2 (5 bases). The V and J ends lost 2 bases and 0 bases respectively, with 11 bases between them. The CDR3 sequence is 16 residues long. Looked up from germline, CDR1 is SGHTA and CDR2 is FQGTGA. CDR3 residues: CASSLSASSSYNEQFF. DNA for the CDR3: TGTGCCAGCAGCTTATCGGCTAGCTCCTCCTACAATGAGCAGTTCTTC.

V and J are TRBV6-2 or TRBV6-3 and TRBJ1-2; D uncertain. Germline values: CDR1 MNHEY, CDR2 SVGEGT. The CDR3 is 13 amino acids. Trimming took 2 bases from V and 2 from J, leaving 6 bases between them. The CDR3 loop reads CASSYEENYGYTF. The DNA of the CDR3 is TGTGCCAGCAGTTACGAGGAGAACTATGGCTACACCTTC.

The chain recombines TRBV9 with TRBJ1-2; 9 nucleotides match TRBD1. This CDR3 has 14 residues. V lost 4 bases, J lost 2 bases, and 3 bases stayed unmatched. CDR1 and CDR2 (germline): SGDLS, YYNGEE. DNA for the CDR3: TGTGCCAGCAGCCCGGGGACAGGGAACTATGGCTACACCTTC. This gives the protein CASSPGTGNYGYTF. Full variable domain (missing parts from reference TRBV9 and TRBJ1-2): DSGVTQTPKHLITATGQRVTLRCSPRSGDLSVYWYQQSLDQGLQFLIQYYNGEERAKGNILERFSAQQFPDLHSELNLSSLELGDSALYFCASSPGTGNYGYTFGSGTRLTVV.

CDR3 protein: CASSSGTSITNEQFF. The DNA of the CDR3 is TGTGCCAGCAGCTCCGGGACTAGCATTACTAATGAGCAGTTCTTC. The chain is built from TRBV7-8 and TRBJ2-1; 9 bases map to TRBD2. CDR1 is SGHVS, CDR2 FQNEAQ, per germline. The CDR3 spans 15 residues. V was clipped by 4 bases and J by 7 bases; unmatched bases: 8.

This clone was recorded only once. The chain couples TRBV7-2 to TRBJ2-7; 7 nucleotides match TRBD1. With V trimmed by 6 bases and J by 6 bases, 8 bases remained unmatched. The germline CDR1 and CDR2 sequences are SGHTA and FQGNSA. CDR3 length equals 13 residues. CDR3 sequence: CASSKGAGTEQYF. The CDR3 DNA reads as TGTGCCAGCAGTAAGGGGGCGGGCACCGAGCAGTACTTC. The complete variable domain, with remaining parts taken from reference TRBV7-2 and TRBJ2-7, reads GAGVSQSPSNKVTEKGKDVELRCDPISGHTALYWYRQSLGQGLEFLIYFQGNSAPDKSGLPSDRFSAERTGGSVSTLTIQRTQQEDSAVYLCASSKGAGTEQYFGPGTRLTVT.

This clone is a singleton in its sample. V usage is TRBV19 and J usage is TRBJ2-5, with TRBD2 identical over 7 bases. J lost 1 base, V lost 4 bases, and 3 bases had no gene match. This CDR3 has 14 residues. In germline, CDR1 is LNHDA, CDR2 SQIVND (reference sequence). The CDR3: CASSTTSAQETQYF. The CDR3 DNA reads TGTGCCAGTAGTACAACTAGCGCCCAAGAGACCCAGTACTTC.

The rearrangement links TRBV9 to TRBJ2-2; possible D gene TRBD2, 5 bases. The CDR3 loop spans 16 amino acids. Germline assignment: CDR1 SGDLS and CDR2 YYNGEE. The V and J ends lost 7 bases and 4 bases respectively, with 20 bases between them. The CDR3 here is CASATQPGLTTGELFF. For the CDR3, the DNA is TGTGCCAGCGCGACACAGCCTGGACTTACCACCGGGGAGCTGTTTTTT.

Turning to this clone: A read error may account for a junction end that differs from germline. Other DNA sequences in this sample translate to the same CDR3. The J gene is TRBJ2-6, the V gene TRBV4-2; tentatively, D is TRBD1 (5 bases). Looked up from germline, CDR1 is LGHNA and CDR2 is YNFKEQ. CDR3 length equals 17 residues. Here the CDR3 reads CASSQDGQGGGANVLTF. The CDR3 DNA follows: TGTGCCAGCAGCCAAGATGGGCAGGGTGGTGGGGCTAACGTCCTGACTTTC.

J is TRBJ2-1 and V is TRBV18, with TRBD2 matching over 13 bases. The J segment lost 7 bases and the V segment lost 3 bases, leaving 6 bases of the junction unmatched. This CDR3 has 16 amino acids. Germline V lookup: CDR1 KGHSH, CDR2 LQKENI. The DNA for the CDR3 is TGTGCCAGCTCACCCGCCACTAGCGGGAGGGGTAATGAGCAGTTCTTC. Residues: CASSPATSGRGNEQFF. Together with reference TRBV18 and TRBJ2-1, the CDR3 gives the full variable domain: NAGVMQNPRHLVRRRGQEARLRCSPMKGHSHVYWYRQLPEEGLKFMVYLQKENIIDESGMPKERFSAEFPKEGPSILRIQQVVRGDSAAYFCASSPATSGRGNEQFFGPGTRLTVL.

This chain joins TRBV2 and TRBJ1-6; D unclear. Deletions cut 4 bases from V and 0 bases from J, with 10 bases between. Germline CDR1 reads SNHLY; CDR2 reads FYNNEI. The CDR3 runs 16 residues. In DNA form, the CDR3 reads TGTGCCAGCAGTGGGTCGAGAAGCTCCTATAATTCACCCCTCCACTTT. The encoded protein is CASSGSRSSYNSPLHF.

Only a few counts were recorded for this clone. CDR3 protein: CASSASLGGLRTEAFF. The DNA for the CDR3 is TGTGCCAGCAGTGCTAGCCTGGGAGGGCTGCGGACTGAAGCTTTCTTT. The chain employs TRBV6-2 or TRBV6-3 and TRBJ1-1; no clear D gene. Trimming took off 5 bases at V and 5 bases at J, with 21 bases between the two ends. Germline lookup yields CDR1 MNHEY and CDR2 SVGEGT. The CDR3 has 16 residues.

A single count supports this clone. The sample holds other DNA sequences that translate to the same CDR3. CDR3 residues: CASSLAGGNEQFF. For the CDR3, the DNA is TGCGCCAGCAGCTTGGCAGGGGGGAATGAGCAGTTCTTC. The chain has TRBV5-1 and TRBJ2-1; D may be TRBD1 (7 bases). Trimming took off 0 bases at V and 7 bases at J, with 8 bases between the two ends. The CDR3 contains 13 residues. The germline gives CDR1 SGHRS, CDR2 YFSETQ.

The chain links TRBV25-1 to TRBJ2-5, with unresolved D. Germline loops: CDR1 MGHDK, CDR2 SYGVNS. The CDR3 spans 14 residues. V was trimmed by 6 bases and J by 2 bases, leaving 13 bases between them. CDR3 in amino acids: CASSFTDTQETQYF. CDR3 in DNA: TGTGCCAGCAGCTTTACAGATACTCAAGAGACCCAGTACTTC. The full variable domain, rest sourced from reference TRBV25-1 and TRBJ2-5, is EADIYQTPRYLVIGTGKKITLECSQTMGHDKMYWYQQDPGMELHLIHYSYGVNSTEKGDLSSESTVSRIRTEHFPLTLESARPSHTSQYLCASSFTDTQETQYFGPGTRLLVL.

The chain is built from TRBV3-1 (or the pseudogene TRBV3-2) and TRBJ1-2, with TRBD1 matching 8 bases. With V trimmed by 5 bases and J by 8 bases, 7 bases remained unmatched. CDR1 is LGHDT, CDR2 YNNKEL, per germline (reference sequence). This CDR3 spans 13 amino acids. The CDR3 reads CASSEGQVGGYTF. CDR3 DNA sequence: TGTGCCAGCAGCGAGGGACAGGTAGGCGGCTACACCTTC.

This clone occurred a few times. The chain carries TRBV5-5 and TRBJ1-2; D gene unclear. This CDR3 comprises 14 residues. V was clipped by 1 base and J by 8 bases, with 15 bases between them. Germline V gene data show CDR1 as SGHKS and CDR2 as YYEKEE (reference sequence). The chain's CDR3 is CASSLKTRDDGYTF. The CDR3 DNA is TGTGCCAGCAGCTTGAAAACCCGGGATGACGGCTACACCTTC.

A few counts support this clone. V usage is TRBV28 and J usage is TRBJ1-2; maybe TRBD1 (6 bases). The CDR3 covers 13 residues. The germline V gene encodes CDR1 MDHEN and CDR2 SYDVKM. V was shortened by 6 bases and J by 7 bases, with 15 bases between the two germline ends. DNA of the CDR3: TGTGCCAGCAGCCTCAACAGGGATGGTGGCTACACCTTC. The encoded protein is CASSLNRDGGYTF.

This rearrangement joins TRBV11-2 to TRBJ1-2, with D possibly being TRBD1 (5 bases). The CDR3 totals 12 residues. The germline gives CDR1 SGHAT, CDR2 FQNNGV. V shed 4 bases and J shed 6 bases, with 9 bases lying between them. CDR3 nucleotides: TGTGCCAGCAGCTGGGGAGGGGATGGCTACACCTTC. Its translation: CASSWGGDGYTF.

The rearrangement links TRBV28 to TRBJ1-1; 9 nucleotides line up with TRBD1. The CDR3 has 15 amino acids. From germline, CDR1 is MDHEN and CDR2 SYDVKM. V was clipped by 1 base and J by 8 bases; unmatched bases: 8. CDR3 residues: CASSLYGTGPREAFF. CDR3 DNA: TGTGCCAGCAGTTTATACGGGACAGGGCCCCGCGAAGCTTTCTTT. The complete variable domain, with remaining parts taken from reference TRBV28 and TRBJ1-1, reads DVKVTQSSRYLVKRTGEKVFLECVQDMDHENMFWYRQDPGLGLRLIYFSYDVKMKEKGDIPEGYSVSREKKERFSLILESASTNQTSMYLCASSLYGTGPREAFFGQGTRLTVV.

This chain joins TRBV15 and TRBJ1-2; TRBD1 matches at 9 bases. The CDR3 covers 16 residues. Germline V gene data show CDR1 as LNHNV and CDR2 as YYDKDF (reference sequence). V lost 0 bases to trimming and J lost 4 bases; unmatched junction nucleotides: 6. CDR3 sequence (DNA): TGTGCCACCAGCAGAGAGGACAGGGGAGGGGGCTATGGCTACACCTTC. It codes for CATSREDRGGGYGYTF.

The chain is built from TRBV5-1 and TRBJ1-1; possible D gene TRBD1, 6 bases. Trimming removed 5 bases at V and 3 bases at J, with 20 bases between. CDR1 and CDR2 (germline): SGHRS, YFSETQ. The CDR3 is 16 residues long. The CDR3 is CASRPGGGGGYTEAFF. For the CDR3, the DNA is TGCGCCAGCAGACCTGGTGGGGGCGGGGGATACACTGAAGCTTTCTTT.

The J gene is TRBJ1-2, the V gene TRBV4-3; no clear D gene. The CDR3 loop spans 14 amino acids. Per the germline V gene, CDR1 is LGHNA and CDR2 is YSLEER. V was clipped by 2 bases and J by 7 bases, with 14 bases between them. The CDR3 here is CASSQNTQAGGYTF. In nucleotides, the CDR3 is TGCGCCAGCAGCCAAAACACCCAAGCGGGTGGCTACACCTTC.

The chain couples TRBV5-1 to TRBJ2-7, with D perhaps matching TRBD1 (5 bases). CDR1 and CDR2 from the germline V gene are SGHRS and YFSETQ. V gave up 3 bases and J gave up 4 bases, with 8 bases separating them. This CDR3 contains 12 residues. Written as DNA, the CDR3 is TGCGCCAGCAGCTCCGGACATTACGAGCAGTACTTC. Its protein is CASSSGHYEQYF.

This clone was picked up a small number of times. The CDR3 DNA is TGTGCCAGCAGCTTTTCGCCCTCTTTAGCGTACCAAGAGACCCAGTACTTC. The encoded protein is CASSFSPSLAYQETQYF. This sequence joins TRBV11-2 and TRBJ2-5; possible D gene TRBD2, 5 bases. The V gene's germline CDR1 is SGHAT and CDR2 FQNNGV. This CDR3 has 17 residues. V was cut by 3 bases and J by 0 bases, with 17 bases left in between.

J is TRBJ2-3 and V is TRBV18; weak D call: TRBD2 (6 bases). This CDR3 contains 16 residues. Trimming took 3 bases from V and 0 from J, leaving 13 bases between them. Germline assignment: CDR1 KGHSH and CDR2 LQKENI. The CDR3 coding sequence is TGTGCCAGCTCACCGTCTTTCCGGGGGAGCACAGATACGCAGTATTTT. Encoded protein: CASSPSFRGSTDTQYF. Based on the CDR3 plus reference TRBV18 and TRBJ2-3, the full variable domain is NAGVMQNPRHLVRRRGQEARLRCSPMKGHSHVYWYRQLPEEGLKFMVYLQKENIIDESGMPKERFSAEFPKEGPSILRIQQVVRGDSAAYFCASSPSFRGSTDTQYFGPGTRLTVL.

V is TRBV7-2 and J is TRBJ2-7; TRBD1 matches at 7 bases. V was pared by 1 base and J by 4 bases, with 7 bases of the junction left unmatched. Germline V gene sequence: CDR1 SGHTA, CDR2 FQGNSA. The CDR3 spans 15 residues. CDR3 sequence reads: CASSLGSSGGYEQYF. The DNA for the CDR3 is TGTGCCAGCAGCTTAGGAAGTTCAGGGGGATACGAGCAGTACTTC.

The J gene is TRBJ2-7, the V gene TRBV4-3; TRBD2 might be the D (5 bases). The germline V and J ends were trimmed by 6 bases and 1 base, with 16 bases remaining between them. CDR3 size: 15 residues. Germline lookup yields CDR1 LGHNA and CDR2 YSLEER. This CDR3 is CASSEIGVGSYEQYF. In DNA form, the CDR3 reads TGCGCCAGCAGTGAGATCGGGGTTGGATCCTACGAGCAGTACTTC.

The gene calls are TRBV9 and TRBJ2-3; 8 positions match TRBD1. CDR1 SGDLS and CDR2 YYNGEE come from the germline V gene. This CDR3 spans 15 amino acids. V shed 4 bases, J shed 4 bases, and the junction held 8 bases outside the gene matches. In DNA form, the CDR3 reads TGTGCCAGCAGCATCCGGACAGGGTGGGCAGATACGCAGTATTTT. Translating it yields CASSIRTGWADTQYF.

This chain uses TRBV15 with TRBJ1-1; 8 nucleotides align to TRBD1. The CDR3 runs to 16 residues. With 1 base clipped from V and 1 base from J, the junction kept 5 bases outside the gene matches. CDR1 and CDR2 (germline): LNHNV, YYDKDF (reference sequence). As DNA, the CDR3 is TGTGCCACCAGCAGAGGTGGAGGGACAGGGAACACTGAAGCTTTCTTT. This sequence encodes CATSRGGGTGNTEAFF.

The sample holds one count of this clone. At the DNA level, this CDR3 is encoded by other sequences in the same sample as well. The chain carries TRBV6-2 or TRBV6-3 and TRBJ1-1; 10 bases agree with TRBD1. The CDR3 has 15 residues. The junction had 3 bases not matched to a gene; V was cut back by 0 bases and J by 5 bases. Germline V gene lookup returns CDR1 MNHEY and CDR2 SVGEGT. The CDR3 region is CASSYSGQGNTEAFF. The CDR3 bases are TGTGCCAGCAGTTACTCGGGACAGGGGAATACTGAAGCTTTCTTT.

V usage is TRBV7-8 and J usage is TRBJ2-5; possibly TRBD2 for D (5 bases). Germline V gene data show CDR1 as SGHVS and CDR2 as FQNEAQ. V was shortened by 1 base and J by 5 bases, with 14 bases between the two germline ends. CDR3 size: 15 residues. The CDR3 reads CASSLVVRPGETQYF. DNA for the CDR3: TGTGCCAGCAGCTTAGTGGTCCGGCCGGGGGAGACCCAGTACTTC. The whole variable domain, filled in from reference TRBV7-8 and TRBJ2-5, reads GAGVSQSPRYKVAKRGQDVALRCDPISGHVSLFWYQQALGQGPEFLTYFQNEAQLDKSGLPSDRFFAERPEGSVSTLKIQRTQQEDSAVYLCASSLVVRPGETQYFGPGTRLLVL.

V gene TRBV5-6 combines with J gene TRBJ2-6; D gene unclear. There are 16 residues in the CDR3. CDR1 and CDR2 from the germline V gene are SGHDT and YYEEEE. V lost 1 base and J 0 bases, leaving 8 bases between the germline ends. The CDR3 DNA follows: TGTGCCAGCAGCTTGAACAGTATCTCTGGGGCCAACGTCCTGACTTTC. It codes for CASSLNSISGANVLTF.